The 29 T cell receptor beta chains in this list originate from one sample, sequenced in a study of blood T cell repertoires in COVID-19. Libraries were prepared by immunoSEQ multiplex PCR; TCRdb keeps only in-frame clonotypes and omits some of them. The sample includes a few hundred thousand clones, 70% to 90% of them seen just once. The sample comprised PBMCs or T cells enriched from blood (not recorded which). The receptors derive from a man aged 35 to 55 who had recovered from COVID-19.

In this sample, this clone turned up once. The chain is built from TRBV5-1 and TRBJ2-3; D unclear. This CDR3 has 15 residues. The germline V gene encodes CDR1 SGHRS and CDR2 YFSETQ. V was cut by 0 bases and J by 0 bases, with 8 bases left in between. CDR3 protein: CASSLAGDSTDTQYF. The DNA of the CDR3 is TGCGCCAGCAGCTTGGCCGGAGATAGCACAGATACGCAGTATTTT.

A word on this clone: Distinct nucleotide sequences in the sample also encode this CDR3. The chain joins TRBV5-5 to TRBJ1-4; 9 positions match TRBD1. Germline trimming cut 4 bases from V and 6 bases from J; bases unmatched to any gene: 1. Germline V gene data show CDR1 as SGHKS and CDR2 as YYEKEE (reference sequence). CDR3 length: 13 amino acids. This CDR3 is CASSRTGDEKLFF. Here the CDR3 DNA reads TGTGCCAGCAGCCGGACAGGGGATGAAAAACTGTTTTTT.

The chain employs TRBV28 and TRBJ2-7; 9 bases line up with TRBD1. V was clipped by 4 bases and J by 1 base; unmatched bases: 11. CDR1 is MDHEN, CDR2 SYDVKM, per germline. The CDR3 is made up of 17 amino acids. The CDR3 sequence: CASSYNFRDRASYEQYF. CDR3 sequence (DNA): TGTGCCAGCAGTTATAACTTCCGGGACAGGGCTTCCTACGAGCAGTACTTC. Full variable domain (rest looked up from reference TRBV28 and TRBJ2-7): DVKVTQSSRYLVKRTGEKVFLECVQDMDHENMFWYRQDPGLGLRLIYFSYDVKMKEKGDIPEGYSVSREKKERFSLILESASTNQTSMYLCASSYNFRDRASYEQYFGPGTRLTVT.

Written as DNA, the CDR3 is TGTGCCAGCAGTTTATCCCGACAGGGCGAGCGACCCCTCCACTTT. It specifies CASSLSRQGERPLHF. The chain is built from TRBV27 and TRBJ1-6; 7 nucleotides agree with TRBD1. This CDR3 is 15 amino acids long. V lost 0 bases to trimming and J lost 12 bases; unmatched junction nucleotides: 8. CDR1 is MNHEY and CDR2 is SMNVEV in the germline V gene (reference sequence).

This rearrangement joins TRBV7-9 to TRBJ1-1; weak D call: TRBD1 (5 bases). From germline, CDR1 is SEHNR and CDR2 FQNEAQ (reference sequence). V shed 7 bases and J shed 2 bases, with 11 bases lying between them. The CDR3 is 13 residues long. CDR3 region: CASTLTVNTEAFF. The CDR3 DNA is TGTGCCAGCACCTTGACAGTCAACACTGAAGCTTTCTTT.

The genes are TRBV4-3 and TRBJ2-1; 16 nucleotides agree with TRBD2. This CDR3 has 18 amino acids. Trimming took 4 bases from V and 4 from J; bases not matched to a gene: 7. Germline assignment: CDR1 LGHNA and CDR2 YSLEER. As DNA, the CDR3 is TGCGCCAGCAGCCGGGGACTAGCGGGGGGGCCCAATTACAATGAGCAGTTCTTC. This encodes CASSRGLAGGPNYNEQFF.

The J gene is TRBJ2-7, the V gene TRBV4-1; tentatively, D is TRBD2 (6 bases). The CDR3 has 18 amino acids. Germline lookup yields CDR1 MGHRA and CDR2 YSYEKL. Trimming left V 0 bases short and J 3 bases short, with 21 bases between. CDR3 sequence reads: CASSQEPFTGTVFYEQYF. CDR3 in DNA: TGCGCCAGCAGCCAAGAGCCCTTCACCGGGACTGTATTCTACGAGCAGTACTTC.

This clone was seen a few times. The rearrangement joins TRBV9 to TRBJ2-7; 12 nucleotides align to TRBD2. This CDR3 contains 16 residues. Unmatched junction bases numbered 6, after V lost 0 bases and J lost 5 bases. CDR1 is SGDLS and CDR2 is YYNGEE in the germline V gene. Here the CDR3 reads CASSVASGRAIDEQYF. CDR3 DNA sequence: TGTGCCAGCAGCGTAGCTAGCGGGAGGGCCATCGACGAGCAGTACTTC.

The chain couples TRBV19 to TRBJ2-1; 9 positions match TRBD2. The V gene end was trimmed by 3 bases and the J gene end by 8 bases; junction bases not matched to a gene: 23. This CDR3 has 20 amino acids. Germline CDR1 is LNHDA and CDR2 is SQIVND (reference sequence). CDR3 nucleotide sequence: TGTGCCAGTAGTATCGACAACCGGCGGGAGGGCCTTGGTGGAAGGGATGAGCAGTTCTTC. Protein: CASSIDNRREGLGGRDEQFF.

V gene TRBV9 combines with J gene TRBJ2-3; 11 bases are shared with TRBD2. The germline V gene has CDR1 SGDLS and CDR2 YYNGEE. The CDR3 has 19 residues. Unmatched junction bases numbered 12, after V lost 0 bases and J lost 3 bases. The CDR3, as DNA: TGTGCCAGCAGCGTAGCTACCGACGGAACTAGCGGGGGTACAGATACGCAGTATTTT. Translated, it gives CASSVATDGTSGGTDTQYF.

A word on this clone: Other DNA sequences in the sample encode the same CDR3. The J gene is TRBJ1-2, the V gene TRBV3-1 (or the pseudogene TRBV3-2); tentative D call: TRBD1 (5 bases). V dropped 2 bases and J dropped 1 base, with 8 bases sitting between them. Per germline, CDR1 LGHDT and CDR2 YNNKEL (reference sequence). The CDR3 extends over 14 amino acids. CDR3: CASSQQGNNYGYTF. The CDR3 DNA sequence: TGTGCCAGCAGCCAACAGGGCAATAACTATGGCTACACCTTC.

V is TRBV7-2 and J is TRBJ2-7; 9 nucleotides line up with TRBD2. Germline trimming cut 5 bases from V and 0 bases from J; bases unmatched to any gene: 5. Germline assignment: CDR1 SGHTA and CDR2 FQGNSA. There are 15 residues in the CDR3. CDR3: CASSERGVSSYEQYF. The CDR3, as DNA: TGTGCCAGCAGCGAGCGGGGGGTGAGCTCCTACGAGCAGTACTTC.

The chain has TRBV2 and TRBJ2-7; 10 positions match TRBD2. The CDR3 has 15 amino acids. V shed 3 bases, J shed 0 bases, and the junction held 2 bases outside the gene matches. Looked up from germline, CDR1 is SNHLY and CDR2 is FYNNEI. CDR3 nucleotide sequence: TGTGCCAGCAGTGACACTAGCGGGACCTCCTACGAGCAGTACTTC. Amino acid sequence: CASSDTSGTSYEQYF.

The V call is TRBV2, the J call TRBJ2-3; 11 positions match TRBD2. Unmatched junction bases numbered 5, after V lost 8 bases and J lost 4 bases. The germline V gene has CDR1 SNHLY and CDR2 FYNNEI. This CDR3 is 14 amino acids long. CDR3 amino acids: CASASLAGADTQYF. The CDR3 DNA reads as TGTGCCAGCGCCTCACTAGCGGGGGCAGATACGCAGTATTTT.

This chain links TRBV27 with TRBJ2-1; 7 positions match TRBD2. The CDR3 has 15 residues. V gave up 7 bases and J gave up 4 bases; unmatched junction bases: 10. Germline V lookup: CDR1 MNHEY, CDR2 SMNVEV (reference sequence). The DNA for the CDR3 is TGTGCCAGCAACCTGAAAGCGGGATTGTACAATGAGCAGTTCTTC. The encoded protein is CASNLKAGLYNEQFF.

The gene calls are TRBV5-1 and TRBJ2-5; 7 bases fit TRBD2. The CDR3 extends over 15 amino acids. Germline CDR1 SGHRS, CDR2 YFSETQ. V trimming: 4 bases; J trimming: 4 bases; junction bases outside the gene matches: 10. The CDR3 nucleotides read TGCGCCAGCAGCCTCATGGCCCCGGGGGGAGAGACCCAGTACTTC. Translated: CASSLMAPGGETQYF.

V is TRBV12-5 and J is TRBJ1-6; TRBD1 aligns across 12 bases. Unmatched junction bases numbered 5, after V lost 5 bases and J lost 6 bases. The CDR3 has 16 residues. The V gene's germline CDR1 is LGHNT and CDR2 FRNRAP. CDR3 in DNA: TGTGCTAGTGGTCCGGGACAGGGGGCCTCTAATTCACCCCTCCACTTT. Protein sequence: CASGPGQGASNSPLHF.

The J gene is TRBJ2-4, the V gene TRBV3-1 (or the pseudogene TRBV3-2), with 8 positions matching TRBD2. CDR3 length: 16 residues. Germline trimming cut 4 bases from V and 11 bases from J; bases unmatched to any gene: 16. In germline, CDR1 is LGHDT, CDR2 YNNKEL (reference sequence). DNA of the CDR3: TGTGCCAGCAGCCTACTATCGGGAGGGTCGATAGGGGTTCAGTACTTC. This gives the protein CASSLLSGGSIGVQYF.

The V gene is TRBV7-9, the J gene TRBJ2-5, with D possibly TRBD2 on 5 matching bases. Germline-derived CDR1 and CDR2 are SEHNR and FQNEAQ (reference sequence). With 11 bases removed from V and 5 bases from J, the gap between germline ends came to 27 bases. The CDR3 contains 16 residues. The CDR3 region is CAAAPPEVETLETQYF. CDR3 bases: TGTGCCGCAGCACCTCCGGAGGTGGAGACTTTGGAGACCCAGTACTTC.

CDR3 residues: CASSLDRDPYEQYF. The CDR3 region has the DNA TGTGCCAGCAGCTTAGACAGGGATCCCTACGAGCAGTACTTC. The chain joins TRBV11-2 to TRBJ2-7; D might be TRBD1 (5 bases). Per germline, CDR1 SGHAT and CDR2 FQNNGV. Trimming cost V 0 bases and J 2 bases, with 8 bases left between them. The CDR3 is made up of 14 amino acids. The complete variable domain, with remaining parts taken from reference TRBV11-2 and TRBJ2-7, reads EAGVAQSPRYKIIEKRQSVAFWCNPISGHATLYWYQQILGQGPKLLIQFQNNGVVDDSQLPKDRFSAERLKGVDSTLKIQPAKLEDSAVYLCASSLDRDPYEQYFGPGTRLTVT.

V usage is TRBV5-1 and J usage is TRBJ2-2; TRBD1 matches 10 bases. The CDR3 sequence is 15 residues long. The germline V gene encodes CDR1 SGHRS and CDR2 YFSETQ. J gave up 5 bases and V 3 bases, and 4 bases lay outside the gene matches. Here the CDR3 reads CASSWGTGVTGELFF. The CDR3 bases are TGCGCCAGCAGCTGGGGGACAGGGGTTACCGGGGAGCTGTTTTTT. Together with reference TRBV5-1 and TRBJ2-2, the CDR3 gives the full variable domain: KAGVTQTPRYLIKTRGQQVTLSCSPISGHRSVSWYQQTPGQGLQFLFEYFSETQRNKGNFPGRFSGRQFSNSRSEMNVSTLELGDSALYLCASSWGTGVTGELFFGEGSRLTVL.

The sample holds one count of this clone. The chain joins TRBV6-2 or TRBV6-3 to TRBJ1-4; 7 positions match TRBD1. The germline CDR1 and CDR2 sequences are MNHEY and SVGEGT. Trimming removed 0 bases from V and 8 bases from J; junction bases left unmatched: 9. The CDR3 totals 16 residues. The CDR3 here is CASSYSTNRGGEKLFF. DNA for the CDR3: TGTGCCAGCAGTTACTCGACCAACAGGGGAGGCGAAAAACTGTTTTTT.

CDR3 sequence (DNA): TGTGCCAGCAGTGAAAGCGGGGGCTCGGAGACCCAGTACTTC. As protein: CASSESGGSETQYF. This chain connects TRBV6-1 to TRBJ2-5; 8 nucleotides agree with TRBD2. V lost 2 bases and J lost 5; bases outside the gene matches: 4. There are 14 residues in the CDR3. CDR1 and CDR2 (germline): MNHNS, SASEGT.

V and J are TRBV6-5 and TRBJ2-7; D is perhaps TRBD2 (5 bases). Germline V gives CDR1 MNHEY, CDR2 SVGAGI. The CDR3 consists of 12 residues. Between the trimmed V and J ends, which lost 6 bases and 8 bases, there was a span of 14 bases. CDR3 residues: CASSAPPGKQYF. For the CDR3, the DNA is TGTGCCAGCAGCGCCCCCCCCGGGAAGCAGTACTTC.

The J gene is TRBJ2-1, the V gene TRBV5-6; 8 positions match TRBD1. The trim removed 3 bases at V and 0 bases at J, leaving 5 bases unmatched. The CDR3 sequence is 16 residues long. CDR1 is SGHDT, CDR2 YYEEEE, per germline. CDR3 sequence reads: CASSSLRGLSYNEQFF. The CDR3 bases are TGTGCCAGCAGCTCCCTCAGGGGGCTCTCCTACAATGAGCAGTTCTTC.

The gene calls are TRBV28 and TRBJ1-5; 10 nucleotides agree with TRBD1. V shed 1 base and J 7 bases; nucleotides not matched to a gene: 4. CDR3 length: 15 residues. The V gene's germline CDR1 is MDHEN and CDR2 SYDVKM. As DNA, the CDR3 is TGTGCCAGCAGTTTATCAGGACAGGGGGACCAGCCCCAGCATTTT. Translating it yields CASSLSGQGDQPQHF.

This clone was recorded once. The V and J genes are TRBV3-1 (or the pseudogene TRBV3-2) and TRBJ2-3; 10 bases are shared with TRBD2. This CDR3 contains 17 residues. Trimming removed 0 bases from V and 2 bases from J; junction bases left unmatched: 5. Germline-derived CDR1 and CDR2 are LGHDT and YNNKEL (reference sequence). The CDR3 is CASSQDRGTSVTDTQYF. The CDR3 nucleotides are TGTGCCAGCAGCCAAGATCGCGGGACTAGCGTCACAGATACGCAGTATTTT.

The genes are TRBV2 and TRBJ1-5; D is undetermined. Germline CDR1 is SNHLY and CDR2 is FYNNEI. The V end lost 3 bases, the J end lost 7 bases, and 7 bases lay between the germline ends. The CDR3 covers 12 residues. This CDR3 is CASSDGMQPQHF. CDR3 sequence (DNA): TGTGCCAGCAGTGACGGGATGCAGCCCCAGCATTTT.

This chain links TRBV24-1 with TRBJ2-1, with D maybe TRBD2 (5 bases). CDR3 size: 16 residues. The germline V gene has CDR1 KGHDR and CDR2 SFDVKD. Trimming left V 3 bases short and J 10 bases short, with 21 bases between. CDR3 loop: CATSDTTSSEEREQFF. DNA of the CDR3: TGTGCCACCAGTGATACCACGAGCTCGGAGGAACGGGAGCAGTTCTTC.